Below are 25 T cell receptor beta chains sequenced from a single sample in a study of blood T cell repertoires in COVID-19. TCRdb's table, derived via immunoSEQ multiplex PCR, lists solely in-frame clones and lacks some. The sample lists 40,000 or so clones; approximately 90% were seen once. Sequencing used peripheral blood. These receptors originate from a human donor in a cohort sampled during active COVID-19.

V and J are TRBV27 and TRBJ2-5; 9 bases align to TRBD1. The germline gives CDR1 MNHEY, CDR2 SMNVEV (reference sequence). This CDR3 has 15 residues. V shed 3 bases and J 0 bases; nucleotides not matched to a gene: 2. CDR3 nucleotide sequence: TGTGCCAGCAGTTTCGGGACAGGGCACCAAGAGACCCAGTACTTC. Translating gives CASSFGTGHQETQYF.

V and J are TRBV7-2 and TRBJ2-5, with TRBD2 matching 8 bases. This CDR3 is 14 amino acids long. V was pared by 8 bases and J by 5 bases, with 10 bases of the junction left unmatched. Germline V gives CDR1 SGHTA, CDR2 FQGNSA. CDR3 coding DNA: TGTGCCAGCCGAAGAAGCGGGGGCGGCGAGACCCAGTACTTC. This codes for CASRRSGGGETQYF.

The rearrangement uses TRBV5-8 and TRBJ1-1; 7 bases line up with TRBD1. Germline lookup yields CDR1 SGHTS and CDR2 YDEGEE. Unmatched junction bases numbered 11, after V lost 3 bases and J lost 0 bases. The CDR3 contains 17 residues. This CDR3 is CASSYNRDSDLNTEAFF. Written as DNA, the CDR3 is TGTGCCAGCAGCTATAACCGGGACAGCGACTTGAACACTGAAGCTTTCTTT.

In DNA form, the CDR3 reads TGCGCCAGCAGCGGGACAGGGGCTCCGGGCACTGAAGCTTTCTTT. Encoded protein: CASSGTGAPGTEAFF. This sequence joins TRBV5-1 and TRBJ1-1, with TRBD1 matching 10 bases. The CDR3 totals 15 residues. Trimming cost V 4 bases and J 4 bases; bases outside gene matches: 7. The germline V gene encodes CDR1 SGHRS and CDR2 YFSETQ. The whole variable domain, filled in from reference TRBV5-1 and TRBJ1-1, reads KAGVTQTPRYLIKTRGQQVTLSCSPISGHRSVSWYQQTPGQGLQFLFEYFSETQRNKGNFPGRFSGRQFSNSRSEMNVSTLELGDSALYLCASSGTGAPGTEAFFGQGTRLTVV.

The chain carries TRBV4-3 and TRBJ2-1; no clear D. Trimming stripped 0 bases from V and 0 bases from J, with 15 bases between. Germline loops: CDR1 LGHNA, CDR2 YSLEER. This CDR3 is 18 amino acids long. CDR3: CASSQDKRSLSSYNEQFF. The CDR3 bases are TGCGCCAGCAGCCAAGATAAACGGAGCTTGAGCTCCTACAATGAGCAGTTCTTC.

This chain connects TRBV27 to TRBJ2-3, with D perhaps TRBD1 (5 bases). The germline gives CDR1 MNHEY, CDR2 SMNVEV (reference sequence). CDR3 length equals 13 residues. Trimming shortened V by 1 base and J by 4 bases, and 6 bases separated the two germline ends. CDR3 bases: TGTGCCAGCAGTTTATTCAGGGCAGATACGCAGTATTTT. It codes for CASSLFRADTQYF.

This clone was observed once. The genes are TRBV6-5 and TRBJ1-6; TRBD1 matches at 8 bases. Germline V gives CDR1 MNHEY, CDR2 SVGAGI. CDR3 length: 14 residues. Trimming at V came to 5 bases and at J to 9 bases, leaving 6 bases not matched to a gene. CDR3 DNA sequence: TGTGCCAGCAGTCCTCGGCAGGGGGCTTCACCCCTCCACTTT. Translated: CASSPRQGASPLHF.

This chain connects TRBV4-1 to TRBJ2-5, with 7 bases identical to TRBD1. This CDR3 contains 13 residues. The trim removed 5 bases at V and 3 bases at J, leaving 3 bases unmatched. Germline V lookup: CDR1 MGHRA, CDR2 YSYEKL. DNA for the CDR3: TGCGCCAGCAGCACCGGGACAGAAGAGACCCAGTACTTC. As protein: CASSTGTEETQYF.

The CDR3 sequence is CASTGVGGNTIYF. In DNA form, the CDR3 reads TGTGCCAGCACAGGGGTCGGAGGAAACACCATATATTTT. The chain uses TRBV6-5 and TRBJ1-3, with D perhaps TRBD1 (6 bases). V was pared by 7 bases and J by 4 bases, with 11 bases between. The CDR3 contains 13 residues. In germline, CDR1 is MNHEY, CDR2 SVGAGI.

The chain couples TRBV28 to TRBJ1-1, with 7 bases matching TRBD1. CDR1 and CDR2 (germline): MDHEN, SYDVKM. The CDR3 spans 14 residues. The V segment lost 3 bases and the J segment 1 base; nucleotides outside the gene matches: 2. The CDR3 sequence: CASSLGQQNTEAFF. CDR3 nucleotide sequence: TGTGCCAGCAGTTTGGGACAGCAGAACACTGAAGCTTTCTTT.

This clone was counted once. The rearrangement uses TRBV5-1 and TRBJ1-1; a possible D gene is TRBD1 (5 bases). Trimming left V 0 bases short and J 6 bases short, with 15 bases between. Germline V gene lookup returns CDR1 SGHRS and CDR2 YFSETQ. CDR3 length: 15 amino acids. In DNA form, the CDR3 reads TGCGCCAGCAGCTTGGCCCACAGGCCCGAGGCTGAAGCTTTCTTT. Protein: CASSLAHRPEAEAFF.

This chain links TRBV15 with TRBJ1-1, with 8 bases identical to TRBD1. CDR1 is LNHNV and CDR2 is YYDKDF in the germline V gene (reference sequence). CDR3 size: 17 residues. V was pared by 5 bases and J by 0 bases, with 11 bases of the junction left unmatched. CDR3 protein: CATSPQPGQAMNTEAFF. As DNA, the CDR3 is TGTGCCACCAGCCCTCAACCGGGACAGGCCATGAACACTGAAGCTTTCTTT.

The chain carries TRBV11-2 and TRBJ1-2; 7 nucleotides line up with TRBD1. Germline trimming cut 5 bases from V and 1 base from J; bases unmatched to any gene: 7. Germline V lookup: CDR1 SGHAT, CDR2 FQNNGV. The length of the CDR3 is 15 residues. This CDR3 reads CASSDLGQLNYGYTF. For the CDR3, the DNA is TGTGCCAGCAGCGACTTGGGACAGCTTAACTATGGCTACACCTTC.

This clone was counted only a few times. The V and J genes are TRBV10-3 and TRBJ1-2; maybe TRBD1 (5 bases). The V end was cut by 4 bases, the J end by 0 bases, with 15 bases between. In germline, CDR1 is ENHRY, CDR2 SYGVKD. The CDR3 consists of 16 residues. The CDR3 DNA sequence: TGTGCCATCAGTGGAGGGGAGGACTGGGCTAACTATGGCTACACCTTC. Translation: CAISGGEDWANYGYTF.

This sequence joins TRBV25-1 and TRBJ2-3; D not resolved. Germline V gene lookup returns CDR1 MGHDK and CDR2 SYGVNS. V was shortened by 0 bases and J by 2 bases, with 6 bases between the two germline ends. This CDR3 contains 14 residues. The chain's CDR3 is CASSEYQFTDTQYF. CDR3 in DNA: TGTGCCAGCAGTGAATATCAGTTCACAGATACGCAGTATTTT.

The CDR3 region is CASSDPPVVRGYEQYF. DNA for the CDR3: TGTGCCAGCAGTGACCCACCCGTCGTCCGGGGCTACGAGCAGTACTTC. The chain carries TRBV6-1 and TRBJ2-7; possible D gene TRBD2, 5 bases. Germline assignment: CDR1 MNHNS and CDR2 SASEGT. Trimming took off 3 bases at V and 3 bases at J, with 18 bases between the two ends. The CDR3 consists of 16 residues.

This clone occurred once. The chain joins TRBV7-2 to TRBJ1-1; 8 bases agree with TRBD1. The CDR3 covers 14 residues. V shed 5 bases and J 5 bases; nucleotides not matched to a gene: 7. Germline values: CDR1 SGHTA, CDR2 FQGNSA. The CDR3 region is CASSPGQGGTEAFF. The CDR3 region has the DNA TGTGCCAGCAGCCCAGGACAGGGAGGTACTGAAGCTTTCTTT.

This clone has a handful of counts. The chain combines TRBV12-3 or TRBV12-4 with TRBJ1-1; 8 nucleotides match TRBD1. V dropped 6 bases and J dropped 7; count of bases not matched to a gene: 1. The CDR3 has 11 amino acids. The CDR3: CASRGQVEAFF. CDR3 coding DNA: TGTGCCAGCAGGGGACAGGTTGAAGCTTTCTTT.

The chain combines TRBV28 with TRBJ2-4; 9 bases map to TRBD1. Trimming at V came to 6 bases and at J to 3 bases, leaving 9 bases not matched to a gene. Germline CDR1 MDHEN, CDR2 SYDVKM. CDR3 size: 16 residues. The CDR3 DNA is TGTGCCAGCAGGGTAGAGACAGGGGGTGACAAAAACATTCAGTACTTC. This gives the protein CASRVETGGDKNIQYF.

In this sample, this clone turned up once. The chain has TRBV19 and TRBJ2-2; 10 bases are a match to TRBD1. CDR3 length: 15 residues. V was clipped by 4 bases and J by 7 bases; unmatched bases: 6. The germline V gene has CDR1 LNHDA and CDR2 SQIVND (reference sequence). DNA of the CDR3: TGTGCCAGTAGTAGAAGGGGACAGGGGAACGGGGAGCTGTTTTTT. Its translation: CASSRRGQGNGELFF.

The chain recombines TRBV4-2 with TRBJ2-7; 11 bases align to TRBD1. This CDR3 is built from 16 residues. Germline V gene data show CDR1 as LGHNA and CDR2 as YNFKEQ. The junction had 4 bases not matched to a gene; V was cut back by 0 bases and J by 3 bases. The CDR3 DNA reads TGTGCCAGCAGCCAAGATGAAGGGACAGGGGGCTACGAGCAGTACTTC. Encoded protein: CASSQDEGTGGYEQYF.

As to this clone: A much larger clonotype is one base distant, so this may be a read error. V and J are TRBV4-2 and TRBJ2-7, with TRBD1 as a possible D gene (5 bases). Per the germline V gene, CDR1 is LGHNA and CDR2 is YNFKEQ. The length of the CDR3 is 16 residues. CDR3 region: CAGSQESAGPSYEQYF. The CDR3 nucleotides read TGTGCCGGCAGCCAAGAGTCGGCAGGGCCCTCCTACGAGCAGTACTTC.

The chain joins TRBV18 to TRBJ2-3; a weak D match, TRBD2 (5 bases). The CDR3 is 14 amino acids. Trimming removed 2 bases from V and 3 bases from J, with 9 bases in between. Germline lookup yields CDR1 KGHSH and CDR2 LQKENI. The CDR3 bases are TGTGCCAGCTCACCAGAGAGGGTGACAGATACGCAGTATTTT. It yields the protein CASSPERVTDTQYF.

V and J are TRBV4-2 and TRBJ1-5; a possible D gene is TRBD1 (6 bases). CDR1 and CDR2 (germline): LGHNA, YNFKEQ. Trimming left V 0 bases short and J 5 bases short, with 14 bases between. The CDR3 is 16 residues long. CDR3 protein: CASSQDWQGNDQPQHF. The CDR3 bases are TGTGCCAGCAGCCAAGATTGGCAGGGGAACGATCAGCCCCAGCATTTT.

V and J are TRBV2 and TRBJ1-1; 8 nucleotides align to TRBD1. Trimming took 3 bases from V and 0 from J; bases not matched to a gene: 3. The CDR3 is 15 amino acids. Germline V gene data show CDR1 as SNHLY and CDR2 as FYNNEI. This CDR3 reads CASSEQGAMNTEAFF. CDR3 nucleotides: TGTGCCAGCAGTGAGCAGGGGGCCATGAACACTGAAGCTTTCTTT. Looking up the rest from reference TRBV2 and TRBJ1-1 gives the full variable domain: EPEVTQTPSHQVTQMGQEVILRCVPISNHLYFYWYRQILGQKVEFLVSFYNNEISEKSEIFDDQFSVERPDGSNFTLKIRSTKLEDSAMYFCASSEQGAMNTEAFFGQGTRLTVV.